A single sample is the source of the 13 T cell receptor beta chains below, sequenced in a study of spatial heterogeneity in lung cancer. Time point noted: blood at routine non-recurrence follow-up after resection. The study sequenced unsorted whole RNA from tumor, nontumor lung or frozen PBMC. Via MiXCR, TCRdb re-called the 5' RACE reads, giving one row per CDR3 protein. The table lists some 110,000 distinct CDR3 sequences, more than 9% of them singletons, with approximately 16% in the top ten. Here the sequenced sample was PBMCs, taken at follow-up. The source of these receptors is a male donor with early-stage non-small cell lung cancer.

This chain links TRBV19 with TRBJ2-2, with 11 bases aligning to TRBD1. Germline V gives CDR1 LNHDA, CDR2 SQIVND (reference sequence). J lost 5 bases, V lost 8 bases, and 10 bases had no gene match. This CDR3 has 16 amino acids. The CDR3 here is CASRTGGNLWTGELFF. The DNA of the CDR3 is TGTGCCAGTCGGACAGGGGGCAATCTATGGACCGGGGAGCTGTTTTTT.

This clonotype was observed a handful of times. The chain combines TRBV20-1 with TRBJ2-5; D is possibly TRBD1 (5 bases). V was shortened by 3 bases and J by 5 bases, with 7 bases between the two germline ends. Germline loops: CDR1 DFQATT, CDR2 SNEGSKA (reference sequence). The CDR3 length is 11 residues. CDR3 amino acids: CSASRAETQYF. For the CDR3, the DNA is TGCAGTGCTAGCAGGGCGGAGACCCAGTACTTC.

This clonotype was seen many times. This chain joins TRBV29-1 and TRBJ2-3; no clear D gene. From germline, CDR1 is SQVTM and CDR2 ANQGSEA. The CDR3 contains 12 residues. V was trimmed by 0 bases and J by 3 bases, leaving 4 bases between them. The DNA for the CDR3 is TGCAGCGTTGAAGATGGTACAGATACGCAGTATTTT. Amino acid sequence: CSVEDGTDTQYF.

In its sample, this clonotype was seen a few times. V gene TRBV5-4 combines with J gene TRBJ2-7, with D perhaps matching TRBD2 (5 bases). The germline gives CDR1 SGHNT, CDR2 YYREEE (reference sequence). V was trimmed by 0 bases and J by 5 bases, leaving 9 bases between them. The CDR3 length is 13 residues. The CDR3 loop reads CASSLAGRDEQYF. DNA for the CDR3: TGTGCCAGCAGCTTGGCCGGGCGGGACGAGCAGTACTTC.

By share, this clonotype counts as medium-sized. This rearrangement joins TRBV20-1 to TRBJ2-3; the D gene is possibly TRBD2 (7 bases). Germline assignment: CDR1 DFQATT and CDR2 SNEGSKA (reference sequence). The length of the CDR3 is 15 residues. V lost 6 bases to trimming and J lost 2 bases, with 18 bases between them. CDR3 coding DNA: TGCAGTGCCGCGGGGGCCAGCGCCCACACAGATACGCAGTATTTT. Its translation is CSAAGASAHTDTQYF.

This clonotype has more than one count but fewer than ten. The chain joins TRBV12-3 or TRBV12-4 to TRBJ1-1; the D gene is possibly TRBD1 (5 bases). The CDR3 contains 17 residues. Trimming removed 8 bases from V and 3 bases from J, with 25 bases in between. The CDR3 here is CASLPGLRQWLDTEAFF. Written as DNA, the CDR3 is TGTGCCAGCCTCCCGGGCCTCAGACAGTGGCTCGACACTGAAGCTTTCTTT.

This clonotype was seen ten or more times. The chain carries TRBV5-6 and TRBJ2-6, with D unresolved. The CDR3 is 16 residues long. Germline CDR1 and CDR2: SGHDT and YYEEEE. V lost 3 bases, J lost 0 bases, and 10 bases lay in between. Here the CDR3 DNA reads TGTGCCAGCAGCTCTCGACGGGCCTCTGGGGCCAACGTCCTGACTTTC. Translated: CASSSRRASGANVLTF.

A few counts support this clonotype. As DNA, the CDR3 is TGCAGTGCTAGCCCCTTAAGCTCCTACAATGAGCAGTTCTTC. Protein: CSASPLSSYNEQFF. The chain has TRBV20-1 and TRBJ2-1, with D hard to call. Between the trimmed V and J ends, which lost 3 bases and 0 bases, there was a span of 9 bases. In germline, CDR1 is DFQATT, CDR2 SNEGSKA (reference sequence). This CDR3 has 14 residues.

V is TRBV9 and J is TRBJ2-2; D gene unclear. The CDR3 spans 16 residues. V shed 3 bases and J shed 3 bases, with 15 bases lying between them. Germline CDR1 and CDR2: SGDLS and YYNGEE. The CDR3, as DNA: TGTGCCAGCAGCGCGTGGTGGGCGTCGGACACCGGGGAGCTGTTTTTT. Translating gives CASSAWWASDTGELFF.

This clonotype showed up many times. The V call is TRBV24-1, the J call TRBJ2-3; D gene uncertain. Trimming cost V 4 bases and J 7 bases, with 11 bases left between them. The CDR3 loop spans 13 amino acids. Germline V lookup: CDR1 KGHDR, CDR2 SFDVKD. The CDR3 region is CATSDPFSYTQYF. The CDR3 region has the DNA TGTGCCACCAGTGACCCCTTCTCGTATACGCAGTATTTT.

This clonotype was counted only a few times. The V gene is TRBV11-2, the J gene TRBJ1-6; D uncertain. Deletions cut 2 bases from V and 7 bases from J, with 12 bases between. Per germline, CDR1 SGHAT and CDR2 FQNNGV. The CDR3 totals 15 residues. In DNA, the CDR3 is TGTGCCAGCAGCTTACCGGGTTCCATAAATTCACCCCTCCACTTT. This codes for CASSLPGSINSPLHF.

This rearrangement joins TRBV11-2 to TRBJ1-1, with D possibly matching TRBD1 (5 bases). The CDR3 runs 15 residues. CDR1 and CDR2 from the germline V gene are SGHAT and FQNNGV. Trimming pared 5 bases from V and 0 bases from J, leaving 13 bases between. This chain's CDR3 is CASSPLGRMNTEAFF. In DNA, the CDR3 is TGTGCCAGCAGCCCGCTGGGGCGTATGAACACTGAAGCTTTCTTT. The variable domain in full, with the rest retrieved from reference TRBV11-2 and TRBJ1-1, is EAGVAQSPRYKIIEKRQSVAFWCNPISGHATLYWYQQILGQGPKLLIQFQNNGVVDDSQLPKDRFSAERLKGVDSTLKIQPAKLEDSAVYLCASSPLGRMNTEAFFGQGTRLTVV.

The CDR3 coding sequence is TGTGCCAGCACCGAGGACAGGGTGAGCAATCAGCCCCAGCATTTT. Amino acids: CASTEDRVSNQPQHF. This chain joins TRBV2 and TRBJ1-5, with 8 bases fitting TRBD1. This CDR3 contains 15 residues. J gave up 1 base and V 7 bases, and 6 bases lay outside the gene matches. CDR1 and CDR2 (germline): SNHLY, FYNNEI.